Below, 18 T cell receptor beta chains from the same sample are listed, as sequenced in a study of T cell changes during pregnancy in multiple sclerosis. Measured with immunoSEQ multiplex PCR; TCRdb has only the in-frame clones, and not every one. Of over 45,000 clones in the sample, approximately 92% were seen once. Sequenced here: CD4+ T cells from peripheral blood mononuclear cells, sampled in the second trimester of pregnancy. The origin of the receptors is a female donor in good health, enrolled as a control in a pregnancy study.

In its sample, this clone was seen once. The J gene is TRBJ2-3, the V gene TRBV5-1; possibly TRBD2 for D (6 bases). The CDR3 runs to 15 residues. The V gene lost 2 bases and the J gene lost 6 bases, with 16 bases spanning the gap. The germline V gene has CDR1 SGHRS and CDR2 YFSETQ. The DNA of the CDR3 is TGCGCCAGCAGCTTCGAGTACTTTCGGGGGGATACGCAGTATTTT. The encoded protein is CASSFEYFRGDTQYF.

CDR3 in amino acids: CASGASSGPSYEQYF. The CDR3 nucleotides are TGTGCCAGCGGCGCCAGTAGCGGTCCCTCCTACGAGCAGTACTTC. The J gene is TRBJ2-7, the V gene TRBV9; TRBD2 might be the D (6 bases). This CDR3 region has 15 residues. The V gene's germline CDR1 is SGDLS and CDR2 YYNGEE. V was cut by 7 bases and J by 0 bases, with 17 bases left in between.

This rearrangement joins TRBV7-2 to TRBJ1-1; 7 bases are a match to TRBD1. This CDR3 has 14 amino acids. The J segment lost 0 bases and the V segment lost 6 bases, leaving 4 bases of the junction unmatched. CDR1 SGHTA and CDR2 FQGNSA come from the germline V gene. The CDR3 loop reads CASSVDRVNTEAFF. CDR3 DNA: TGTGCCAGCAGTGTAGACAGGGTGAACACTGAAGCTTTCTTT.

Only one count was recorded for this clone. The V call is TRBV5-4, the J call TRBJ1-2; 7 nucleotides line up with TRBD1. The V gene's germline CDR1 is SGHNT and CDR2 YYREEE (reference sequence). This CDR3 has 13 amino acids. J was trimmed by 8 bases and V by 0 bases; bases with no gene match: 4. The CDR3 DNA is TGTGCCAGCAGCTTGGACAGGGGAAAAGGCTACACCTTC. Encoded protein: CASSLDRGKGYTF.

This clone was seen once. This rearrangement joins TRBV7-2 to TRBJ1-3; D gene ambiguous. The ends were cut back, 5 bases at V and 0 bases at J, with 5 bases in the middle. Germline CDR1 and CDR2: SGHTA and FQGNSA. The CDR3 has 13 residues. The CDR3 nucleotides are TGTGCCAGCAGCCTCGTCTCTGGAAACACCATATATTTT. Protein sequence: CASSLVSGNTIYF.

The chain is built from TRBV6-6 and TRBJ2-7, with D possibly being TRBD1 (5 bases). Looked up from germline, CDR1 is MNHNY and CDR2 is SVGAGI (reference sequence). The CDR3 is 12 amino acids. Trimming left V 6 bases short and J 3 bases short, with 9 bases between. This CDR3 is CASSAGIYEQYF. CDR3 coding DNA: TGTGCCAGCAGCGCAGGGATCTACGAGCAGTACTTC.

The chain is built from TRBV5-5 and TRBJ1-1, with D perhaps TRBD1 (6 bases). This CDR3 is 14 amino acids long. Per the germline V gene, CDR1 is SGHKS and CDR2 is YYEKEE (reference sequence). V lost 0 bases to trimming and J lost 0 bases, with 6 bases between them. CDR3: CASSLGGLNTEAFF. Written as DNA, the CDR3 is TGTGCCAGCAGCTTGGGGGGGCTGAACACTGAAGCTTTCTTT.

CDR3 bases: TGTGCCAGCAGCCAATCTTCTGGCTACACCTTC. Translated, it gives CASSQSSGYTF. The chain has TRBV4-2 and TRBJ1-2; D unclear. Germline lookup yields CDR1 LGHNA and CDR2 YNFKEQ. The CDR3 has 11 amino acids. V lost 2 bases and J 7 bases, leaving 5 bases between the germline ends.

J is TRBJ1-3 and V is TRBV28; D unclear. The V gene's germline CDR1 is MDHEN and CDR2 SYDVKM. With 2 bases removed from V and 4 bases from J, the gap between germline ends came to 9 bases. The CDR3 length is 14 residues. Here the CDR3 DNA reads TGTGCCAGCAGTTTAGAGGTCGCAGGAAACACCATATATTTT. Translation: CASSLEVAGNTIYF.

This clone showed up just a few times. The CDR3 spells CSVEQTDTDTQYF. Here the CDR3 DNA reads TGCAGCGTTGAACAGACAGACACAGATACGCAGTATTTT. The chain recombines TRBV29-1 with TRBJ2-3; D is possibly TRBD1 (5 bases). Looked up from germline, CDR1 is SQVTM and CDR2 is ANQGSEA. The CDR3 totals 13 residues. The ends were cut back, 2 bases at V and 2 bases at J, with 8 bases in the middle.

This sequence joins TRBV7-9 and TRBJ1-1, with a possible D match to TRBD1 (5 bases). There are 14 residues in the CDR3. CDR1 is SEHNR and CDR2 is FQNEAQ in the germline V gene (reference sequence). Trimming pared 5 bases from V and 2 bases from J, leaving 12 bases between. CDR3 loop: CASSSRARNTEAFF. The CDR3, as DNA: TGTGCCAGCAGCAGCAGGGCGAGAAACACTGAAGCTTTCTTT.

The V call is TRBV28, the J call TRBJ2-5, with 16 bases matching TRBD2. The ends lost 6 bases at V and 2 bases at J; junction bases unmatched: 9. Germline V lookup: CDR1 MDHEN, CDR2 SYDVKM. This CDR3 is built from 18 residues. This CDR3 is CASRSGTSGRARQETQYF. The CDR3 DNA reads TGTGCCAGCAGGTCAGGGACTAGCGGGAGGGCTCGGCAAGAGACCCAGTACTTC.

This clone has only a few counts. The chain carries TRBV29-1 and TRBJ1-1; the D gene is possibly TRBD1 (5 bases). V lost 2 bases and J lost 10, with 8 bases in between. This CDR3 spans 10 amino acids. In germline, CDR1 is SQVTM, CDR2 ANQGSEA. Here the CDR3 reads CSVERRGAFF. CDR3 in DNA: TGCAGCGTTGAACGAAGGGGAGCTTTCTTT.

The rearrangement uses TRBV5-1 and TRBJ2-3; D unclear. Germline CDR1 reads SGHRS; CDR2 reads YFSETQ. Trimming removed 2 bases from V and 2 bases from J, with 9 bases in between. The length of the CDR3 is 14 residues. The CDR3 sequence is CASSLMRTTDTQYF. The CDR3 region has the DNA TGCGCCAGCAGCTTAATGCGAACCACAGATACGCAGTATTTT.

The chain recombines TRBV6-6 with TRBJ1-1, with TRBD1 matching over 7 bases. The CDR3 loop spans 14 amino acids. CDR1 MNHNY and CDR2 SVGAGI come from the germline V gene (reference sequence). V was pared by 5 bases and J by 6 bases, with 9 bases of the junction left unmatched. Written as DNA, the CDR3 is TGTGCCAGCAGTCGTGGCAGGGGGTACTCTGAAGCTTTCTTT. Amino acids: CASSRGRGYSEAFF.

The J gene is TRBJ1-3, the V gene TRBV6-1; D is unclear. The ends were cut back, 1 base at V and 5 bases at J, with 3 bases in the middle. Germline V gene sequence: CDR1 MNHNS, CDR2 SASEGT. The CDR3 spans 12 residues. Here the CDR3 DNA reads TGTGCCAGCAGTGAAGTCAGAAACACCATATATTTT. Translating it yields CASSEVRNTIYF.

CDR3 DNA: TGTGCCAGCAGCAACCAGGGTGCTACTAATGAAAAACTGTTTTTT. This sequence encodes CASSNQGATNEKLFF. The J gene is TRBJ1-4, the V gene TRBV7-2; D is perhaps TRBD1 (5 bases). The CDR3 runs 15 residues. Germline V gene lookup returns CDR1 SGHTA and CDR2 FQGNSA. The V and J ends lost 5 bases and 2 bases respectively, with 12 bases between them. The variable domain in full, with the rest retrieved from reference TRBV7-2 and TRBJ1-4, is GAGVSQSPSNKVTEKGKDVELRCDPISGHTALYWYRQSLGQGLEFLIYFQGNSAPDKSGLPSDRFSAERTGGSVSTLTIQRTQQEDSAVYLCASSNQGATNEKLFFGSGTQLSVL.

The rearrangement joins TRBV5-1 to TRBJ1-1; D is perhaps TRBD1 (6 bases). Between the trimmed V and J ends, which lost 4 bases and 0 bases, there was a span of 16 bases. The V gene's germline CDR1 is SGHRS and CDR2 YFSETQ. The CDR3 sequence is 16 residues long. DNA of the CDR3: TGCGCCAGCAGCCCAGTGACAGGCTCGATGAACACTGAAGCTTTCTTT. It translates to CASSPVTGSMNTEAFF.